This T cell receptor beta chain originates from a study of cytomegalovirus exposure and HLA in healthy donors. Amplification used 60 Vbeta primers and 13 Jbeta primers. Libraries were prepared by immunoSEQ multiplex PCR; TCRdb keeps only in-frame clonotypes and omits some of them. The sample yields over 150,000 clones, 65% to 75% seen once. On this clone itself: Its target is unknown.

V lost 4 bases, J lost 3 bases, and 5 bases stayed unmatched. The CDR3 is 15 residues long. The germline gives CDR1 ENHRY, CDR2 SYGVKD. The study, taken as a whole, reports: Most TCR beta V segments were productive about 87% or about 30% of the time in an earlier analysis. Fewer N-insertions than the approximately 680-donor mean were reportedly shown by an Asian-associated ancestry cluster in a later analysis.

The sample taken for sequencing was PBMCs. The TCR sequence derives from a young man in good health and CMV-seronegative. This chain connects TRBV10-3 to TRBJ1-5; 8 nucleotides agree with TRBD1. CDR3 nucleotides: TGTGCCATCAGTGCCCAGGGGGCTCACAATCAGCCCCAGCATTTT. Protein: CAISAQGAHNQPQHF.